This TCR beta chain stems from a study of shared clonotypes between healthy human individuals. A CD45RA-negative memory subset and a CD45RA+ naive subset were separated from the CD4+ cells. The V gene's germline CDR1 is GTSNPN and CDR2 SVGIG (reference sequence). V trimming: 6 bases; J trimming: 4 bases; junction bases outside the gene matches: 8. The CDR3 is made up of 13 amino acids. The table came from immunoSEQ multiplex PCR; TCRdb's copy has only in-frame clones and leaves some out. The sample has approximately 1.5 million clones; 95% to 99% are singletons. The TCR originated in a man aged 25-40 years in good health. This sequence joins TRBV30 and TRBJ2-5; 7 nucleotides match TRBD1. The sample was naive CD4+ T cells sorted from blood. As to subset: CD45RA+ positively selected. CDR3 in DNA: TGTGCCTGTACGACAGGGCCGGGAGAGACCCAGTACTTC. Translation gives CACTTGPGETQYF.